Sequencing of this T cell receptor (beta chain) was carried out in a study of OX40 agonist ivuxolimab in advanced cancers. General notes on the study: Ivuxolimab was an agonistic, fully human IgG2 monoclonal antibody directed against OX40 (CD134), a costimulatory receptor. Peripheral TCRbeta sequencing aimed to test whether ivuxolimab altered TCR sequence diversity and caused clonal T-cell expansion. Patients were allowed to have had prior anti-PD-1, anti-PD-L1 or anti-CTLA-4 therapy, and around 37% of the dose-escalation patients had previously received checkpoint inhibitors. Intravenous ivuxolimab was administered to patients every 2 weeks at six dose levels: 0.01, 0.1, 0.3, 1.5, 3 and 10 mg/kg. A male proportion of 82.7% and a mean age of approximately 60 years, ranging from about 23 to 90, were recorded for the dose-escalation cohort. Partial responses were achieved by three dose-escalation patients, of whom one had hepatocellular carcinoma and two had cutaneous melanoma. Of the roughly 51 patients in dose escalation, 19 had hepatocellular carcinoma, some 15 had melanoma, 9 had renal cell carcinoma and 9 had head and neck cancer. The paper covers the monotherapy dose-escalation part of the phase I ivuxolimab trial, which included N ≈ 54 patients.

To sequence the TCRbeta CDR3 region, genomic DNA was isolated from the sorted cells. TCRbeta CDR3 regions were sequenced using the immunoSEQ Assay. TCRdb retrieved this table from immuneACCESS and kept in-frame rearrangements only. Not all clones are present; in checked studies, unresolved V genes account for under half, and no reason is known for the remainder. The sample has 71,000 or so clones on record, about 84% of them singletons. The ten largest make up approximately 8% of the sample. Overall study results and their limits: Which antigens the clonally expanded peripheral T cells were specific for was not determined. Partial responders in the 0.1-3.0 mg/kg groups had among the lowest normalized peripheral clonal expansion, especially among CD8+ T cells. On average, CD8+ T cells showed more expanded clones than CD4+ T cells after ivuxolimab. Low levels of normalized T-cell clonal expansion were also seen in some nonresponding patients. At doses from 0.1 to 3.0 mg/kg, clonal expansion was seen in both CD4+ and CD8+ blood T cells between baseline and week 6.

As concerns this clone: The antigen it binds to is not known. One base away there is no much larger clone; base qualities are not given.

Including cysteine and phenylalanine, the CDR3 has 14 amino acids. The CDR3 DNA has 42 bases and is translated from base 1. The trim is 2 bases for V and 4 bases for J, with a gap of 12 bases between the germline ends. As encoded in the germline V gene, CDR1 is SGDLS while CDR2 is YYNGEE. Patients with autoimmune disease history or receiving systemic immunosuppression were excluded from the trial. Peripheral blood for TCR sequencing was drawn from every dose cohort at baseline, at cycle 4 day 1 and at cycle 7 day 1. Samples were obtained from an open-label, multicenter, first-in-human phase I dose-escalation trial of ivuxolimab. Adults with locally advanced or metastatic melanoma, renal cell carcinoma, hepatocellular carcinoma or head and neck squamous cell carcinoma were enrolled in the trial. Before TCR sequencing, CD4+ T cells and CD8+ T cells were sorted from peripheral blood as separate populations.

The V and J segments used are TRBV9 and TRBJ1-2, with an unclear D gene assignment. This material consisted of CD4+ or CD8+ T cells sorted from blood, taken in a trial of the OX40 agonist ivuxolimab. This TCR derives from an adult with an advanced solid tumor such as melanoma, head and neck, liver or kidney cancer. CDR3 protein: CASSVSPEAYGYTF. The nucleotide sequence reads as follows: TGTGCCAGCAGCGTTAGCCCAGAGGCCTATGGCTACACCTTC.